This is a list of T cell receptor beta chains from one sample in a study of control samples from healthy donors and cancer patients. TCRdb keeps only in-frame clones here, not all; method: immunoSEQ multiplex PCR. The sample holds 75,000 to 95,000 clones; approximately 84% are singletons and the top ten take 30% to 40%. The sequencing input was PBMCs. These receptors were taken from a man aged 70 or older with lung cancer. The CDR3 runs from the conserved cysteine through the conserved F or W. A D gene is named only where the DNA matches it firmly. A row's size may be missing; if present it is once, few, many or a size class.

v_call: TRBV3-1/TRBV3-2
clone_size: .
j_call: TRBJ2-7
d_call: .
cdr3_aa: CASSQVAPQGSEQYF
cdr3_nt: TGTGCCAGCAGCCAAGTGGCACCGCAGGGCTCCGAGCAGTACTTC

v_call: TRBV7-9
clone_size: once
j_call: TRBJ1-1
d_call: .
cdr3_aa: CASSDLGRGTEAFF
cdr3_nt: TGTGCCAGCAGCGATCTGGGCAGGGGTACTGAAGCTTTCTTT

v_call: TRBV5-4
clone_size: .
j_call: TRBJ2-3
d_call: .
cdr3_aa: CASSPRGGSTDTQYF
cdr3_nt: TGTGCCAGCAGCCCCAGGGGCGGTAGCACAGATACGCAGTATTTT

v_call: TRBV5-6
clone_size: .
j_call: TRBJ2-1
d_call: .
cdr3_aa: CASRTVSGGNEQFF
cdr3_nt: TGTGCCAGCAGAACAGTCAGTGGGGGCAATGAGCAGTTCTTC

v_call: TRBV27
clone_size: .
j_call: TRBJ2-1
d_call: .
cdr3_aa: CASSRALPRFNEQFF
cdr3_nt: TGTGCCAGCAGCAGAGCCCTACCCCGATTCAATGAGCAGTTCTTC

v_call: TRBV30
clone_size: .
j_call: TRBJ1-4
d_call: TRBD1
cdr3_aa: CAWSVDREDEKLFF
cdr3_nt: TGTGCCTGGAGTGTAGACAGGGAAGATGAAAAACTGTTTTTT

v_call: TRBV30
clone_size: .
j_call: TRBJ1-2
d_call: .
cdr3_aa: CAWTGPLPGYTF
cdr3_nt: TGTGCCTGGACAGGTCCACTCCCCGGCTACACCTTC

v_call: TRBV6-5
clone_size: .
j_call: TRBJ2-5
d_call: TRBD2
cdr3_aa: CASSTTTGLAKTQYF
cdr3_nt: TGTGCCAGCAGCACAACCACCGGACTAGCAAAGACCCAGTACTTC

v_call: TRBV5-1
clone_size: .
j_call: TRBJ2-7
d_call: .
cdr3_aa: CASSLVVSPYEQYF
cdr3_nt: TGCGCCAGCAGCTTGGTTGTCAGCCCATACGAGCAGTACTTC

v_call: TRBV5-1
clone_size: .
j_call: TRBJ1-2
d_call: TRBD1
cdr3_aa: CASSFGDSFNYGYTF
cdr3_nt: TGCGCCAGCAGCTTTGGGGACAGCTTTAACTATGGCTACACCTTC

v_call: TRBV3-1/TRBV3-2
clone_size: once
j_call: TRBJ1-3
d_call: .
cdr3_aa: CASTSYSGHWTPFGNTIYF
cdr3_nt: TGTGCCAGCACCTCATATTCGGGACATTGGACCCCCTTTGGAAACACCATATATTTT

v_call: TRBV18
clone_size: .
j_call: TRBJ2-7
d_call: .
cdr3_aa: CASSRKDGEQYF
cdr3_nt: TGTGCCAGCTCACGTAAGGATGGCGAGCAGTACTTC

v_call: TRBV7-8
clone_size: once
j_call: TRBJ1-6
d_call: TRBD1
cdr3_aa: CASSLAIRQGDTALHF
cdr3_nt: TGTGCCAGCAGCTTAGCTATCCGGCAGGGGGATACAGCCCTCCACTTT

v_call: TRBV19
clone_size: .
j_call: TRBJ1-5
d_call: TRBD1
cdr3_aa: CASGDRGLQPQHF
cdr3_nt: TGTGCCAGTGGGGACAGGGGGCTTCAGCCCCAGCATTTT

v_call: TRBV6-6
clone_size: .
j_call: TRBJ2-1
d_call: .
cdr3_aa: CASSLLGDEQFF
cdr3_nt: TGTGCCAGCAGTTTGCTAGGCGATGAGCAGTTCTTC

v_call: TRBV3-1/TRBV3-2
clone_size: .
j_call: TRBJ2-5
d_call: .
cdr3_aa: CASSQGFQETQYF
cdr3_nt: TGTGCCAGCAGCCAAGGCTTCCAAGAGACCCAGTACTTC

v_call: TRBV9
clone_size: .
j_call: TRBJ1-4
d_call: .
cdr3_aa: CASSGGGVNEKLFF
cdr3_nt: TGTGCCAGCAGCGGTGGAGGGGTTAATGAAAAACTGTTTTTT

v_call: TRBV29-1
clone_size: .
j_call: TRBJ1-2
d_call: .
cdr3_aa: CSVPMSHQGGYTF
cdr3_nt: TGCAGCGTTCCCATGTCTCATCAGGGTGGCTACACCTTC

v_call: TRBV7-9
clone_size: once
j_call: TRBJ1-4
d_call: TRBD1
cdr3_aa: CASSPGSTGNEKLFF
cdr3_nt: TGTGCCAGCAGCCCAGGATCGACAGGGAATGAAAAACTGTTTTTT

v_call: TRBV5-1
clone_size: .
j_call: TRBJ2-7
d_call: TRBD1
cdr3_aa: CASSSPGQSSYEQYF
cdr3_nt: TGCGCCAGCAGCTCGCCGGGACAGAGCTCCTACGAGCAGTACTTC

v_call: TRBV30
clone_size: .
j_call: TRBJ1-6
d_call: .
cdr3_aa: CACLSSPQVDNSPLHF
cdr3_nt: TGTGCCTGCCTATCTTCCCCCCAAGTTGATAATTCACCCCTCCACTTT

v_call: TRBV6-1
clone_size: .
j_call: TRBJ2-2
d_call: TRBD2
cdr3_aa: CASSVAGGRVGELFF
cdr3_nt: TGTGCCAGCAGTGTAGCGGGGGGGCGAGTCGGGGAGCTGTTTTTT

v_call: TRBV7-8
clone_size: .
j_call: TRBJ2-2
d_call: .
cdr3_aa: CASSLRTVGTGELFF
cdr3_nt: TGTGCCAGCAGCTTACGGACAGTGGGGACCGGGGAGCTGTTTTTT

v_call: TRBV23-1
clone_size: .
j_call: TRBJ1-6
d_call: TRBD1
cdr3_aa: CASSQIGQGDNSPLHF
cdr3_nt: TGCGCCAGCAGTCAAATCGGACAGGGCGACAATTCACCCCTCCACTTT

v_call: TRBV7-9
clone_size: .
j_call: TRBJ2-1
d_call: .
cdr3_aa: CASSLERIGGEQFF
cdr3_nt: TGTGCCAGCAGCTTAGAGCGGATCGGGGGTGAGCAGTTCTTC

v_call: TRBV12-3/TRBV12-4
clone_size: few
j_call: TRBJ1-5
d_call: TRBD1
cdr3_aa: CASRAGGQPQHF
cdr3_nt: TGTGCCAGCAGAGCAGGGGGCCAGCCCCAGCATTTT

v_call: TRBV7-9
clone_size: few
j_call: TRBJ2-3
d_call: .
cdr3_aa: CASRTSTDTQYF
cdr3_nt: TGTGCCAGCAGGACTTCCACAGATACGCAGTATTTT

v_call: TRBV18
clone_size: .
j_call: TRBJ2-7
d_call: TRBD1
cdr3_aa: CASSPLPGTGGSEQYF
cdr3_nt: TGTGCCAGCTCACCACTACCGGGCACAGGGGGTTCCGAGCAGTACTTC

v_call: TRBV19
clone_size: .
j_call: TRBJ1-1
d_call: .
cdr3_aa: CASSIDKWTEAFF
cdr3_nt: TGTGCCAGTAGTATAGATAAGTGGACTGAAGCTTTCTTT

v_call: TRBV28
clone_size: .
j_call: TRBJ1-5
d_call: .
cdr3_aa: CASSLGQPQHF
cdr3_nt: TGTGCCAGCAGTTTAGGTCAGCCCCAGCATTTT

v_call: TRBV7-8
clone_size: .
j_call: TRBJ2-5
d_call: .
cdr3_aa: CASSLVTGRASPQETQYF
cdr3_nt: TGTGCCAGCAGCTTAGTTACGGGCAGGGCATCCCCTCAAGAGACCCAGTACTTC

v_call: TRBV10-3
clone_size: .
j_call: TRBJ1-2
d_call: TRBD1
cdr3_aa: CAISHGTGKRGYTF
cdr3_nt: TGTGCCATCAGCCACGGGACAGGGAAACGTGGCTACACCTTC

v_call: TRBV11-2
clone_size: few
j_call: TRBJ2-1
d_call: .
cdr3_aa: CASTFWVVGASYNEQFF
cdr3_nt: TGTGCCAGCACCTTTTGGGTGGTGGGGGCGTCCTACAATGAGCAGTTCTTC

v_call: TRBV3-1/TRBV3-2
clone_size: .
j_call: TRBJ2-5
d_call: TRBD2
cdr3_aa: CASSQDRQGGLAGQETQYF
cdr3_nt: TGTGCCAGCAGCCAAGATCGACAGGGGGGACTAGCGGGACAAGAGACCCAGTACTTC

v_call: TRBV25-1
clone_size: .
j_call: TRBJ1-2
d_call: .
cdr3_aa: CASSALHGYTF
cdr3_nt: TGTGCCAGCAGTGCGCTCCATGGCTACACCTTC

v_call: TRBV18
clone_size: .
j_call: TRBJ1-6
d_call: TRBD1
cdr3_aa: CASSPRAGGDSPLHF
cdr3_nt: TGTGCCAGCTCACCAAGGGCAGGGGGCGATTCACCCCTCCACTTT

v_call: TRBV4-1
clone_size: .
j_call: TRBJ1-6
d_call: TRBD1
cdr3_aa: CASSLQGGDSPLHF
cdr3_nt: TGCGCCAGCAGCCTTCAGGGGGGGGATTCACCCCTCCACTTT

v_call: TRBV3-1/TRBV3-2
clone_size: once
j_call: TRBJ1-5
d_call: .
cdr3_aa: CASSQDRGKPQHF
cdr3_nt: TGTGCCAGCAGCCAAGATCGAGGCAAGCCCCAGCATTTT

v_call: TRBV29-1
clone_size: .
j_call: TRBJ1-1
d_call: .
cdr3_aa: CSAGTVNTEAFF
cdr3_nt: TGCAGCGCTGGGACGGTGAACACTGAAGCTTTCTTT

v_call: TRBV21-1
clone_size: .
j_call: TRBJ2-7
d_call: .
cdr3_aa: CASSKALPGPPYEQYF
cdr3_nt: TGTGCCAGCAGCAAAGCGCTTCCAGGGCCCCCCTACGAGCAGTACTTC